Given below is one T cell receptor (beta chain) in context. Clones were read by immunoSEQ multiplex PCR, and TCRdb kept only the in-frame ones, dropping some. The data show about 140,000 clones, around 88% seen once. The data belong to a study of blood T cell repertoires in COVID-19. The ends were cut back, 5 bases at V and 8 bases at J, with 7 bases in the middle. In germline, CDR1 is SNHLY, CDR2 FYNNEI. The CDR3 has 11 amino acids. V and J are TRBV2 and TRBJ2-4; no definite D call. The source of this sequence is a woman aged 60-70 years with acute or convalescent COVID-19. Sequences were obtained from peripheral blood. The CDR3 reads CASSSVDIQYF. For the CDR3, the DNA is TGTGCCAGCAGTAGCGTAGACATTCAGTACTTC.